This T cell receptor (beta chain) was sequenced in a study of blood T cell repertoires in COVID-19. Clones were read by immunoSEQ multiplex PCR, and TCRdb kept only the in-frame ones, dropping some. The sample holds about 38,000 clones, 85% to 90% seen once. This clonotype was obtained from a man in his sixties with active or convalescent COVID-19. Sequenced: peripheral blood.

Written as DNA, the CDR3 is TGTGCCAGCAGCGCGAGGACAGAGGTCAGCTACACCTTC. Amino acid sequence: CASSARTEVSYTF. The chain is built from TRBV9 and TRBJ1-2; weak D call: TRBD1 (6 bases). The CDR3 is made up of 13 amino acids. CDR1 is SGDLS, CDR2 YYNGEE, per germline. Trimming removed 3 bases from V and 9 bases from J, with 15 bases in between.